This T cell receptor beta chain was found in a study of read filtering for tumor transcriptome and immune sequencing. With 3 bases removed from V and 4 bases from J, the gap between germline ends came to 13 bases. The CDR3 consists of 14 residues. CDR1 and CDR2 (germline): SGHRS, YFSETQ. Ten or more counts support this clonotype. The library was built from about 370 ng RNA with molecular barcoded adaptors for alpha/delta and beta/gamma chains. MiXCR, run by TCRdb on the reads, gives a single entry per CDR3 protein. This table has about 27,000 distinct CDR3 sequences, about an eighth appearing once. The TCR comes from a donor aged 40 or over with multiple myeloma. The chain has TRBV5-1 and TRBJ1-1, with D possibly TRBD1 on 5 matching bases. The specimen was a population of CD138-negative cells sorted from bone marrow. The CDR3 bases are TGCGCCAGCAGCTCAGACAGACGGAGCACTGAAGCTTTCTTT. It specifies CASSSDRRSTEAFF.